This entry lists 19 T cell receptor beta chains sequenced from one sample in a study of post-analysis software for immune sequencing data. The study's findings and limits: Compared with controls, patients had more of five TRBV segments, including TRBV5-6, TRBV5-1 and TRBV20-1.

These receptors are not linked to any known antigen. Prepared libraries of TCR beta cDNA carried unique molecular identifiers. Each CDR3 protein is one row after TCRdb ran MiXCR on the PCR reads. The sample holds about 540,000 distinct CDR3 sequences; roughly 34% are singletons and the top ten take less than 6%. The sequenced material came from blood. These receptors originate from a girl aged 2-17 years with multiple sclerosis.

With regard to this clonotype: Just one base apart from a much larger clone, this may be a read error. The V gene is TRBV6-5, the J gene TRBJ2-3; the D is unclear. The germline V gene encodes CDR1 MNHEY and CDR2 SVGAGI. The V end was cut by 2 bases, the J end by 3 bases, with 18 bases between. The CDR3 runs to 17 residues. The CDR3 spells CASSYGPRVASTDTQYF. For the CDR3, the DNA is TGTGCCAGCAGTTACGGTCCAAGGGTGGCTTCGACAGATACGCAGTATTTT.

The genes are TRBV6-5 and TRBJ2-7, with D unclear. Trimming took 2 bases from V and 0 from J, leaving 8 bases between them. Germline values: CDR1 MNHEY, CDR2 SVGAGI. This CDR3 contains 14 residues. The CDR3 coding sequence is TGTGCCAGCAGTTACGCCAGGAGCTCCTACGAGCAGTACTTC. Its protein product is CASSYARSSYEQYF.

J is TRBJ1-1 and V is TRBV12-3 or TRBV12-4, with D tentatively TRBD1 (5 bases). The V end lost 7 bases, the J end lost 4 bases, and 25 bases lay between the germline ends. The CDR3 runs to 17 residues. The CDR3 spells CASIRYTGRLGGTEAFF. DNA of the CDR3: TGTGCCAGCATCCGTTACACAGGACGCCTCGGGGGCACTGAAGCTTTCTTT.

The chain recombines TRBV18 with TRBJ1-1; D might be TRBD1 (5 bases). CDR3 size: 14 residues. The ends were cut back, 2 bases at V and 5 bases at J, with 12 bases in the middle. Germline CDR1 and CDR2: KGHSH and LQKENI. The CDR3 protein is CASSPFGGGTEAFF. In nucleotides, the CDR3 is TGTGCCAGCTCACCATTTGGGGGGGGGACTGAAGCTTTCTTT.

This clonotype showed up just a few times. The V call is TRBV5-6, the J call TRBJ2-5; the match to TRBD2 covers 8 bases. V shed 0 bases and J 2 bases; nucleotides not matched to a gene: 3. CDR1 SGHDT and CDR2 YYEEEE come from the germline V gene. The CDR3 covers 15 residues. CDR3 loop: CASSLGQRGQETQYF. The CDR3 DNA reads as TGTGCCAGCAGCTTGGGCCAGCGGGGGCAAGAGACCCAGTACTTC.

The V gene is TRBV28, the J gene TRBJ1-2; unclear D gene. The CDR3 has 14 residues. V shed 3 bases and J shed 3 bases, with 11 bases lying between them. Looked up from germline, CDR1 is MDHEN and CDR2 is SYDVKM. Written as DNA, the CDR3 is TGTGCCAGCAGTTTGAAGGAGAACTACTATGGCTACACCTTC. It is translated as CASSLKENYYGYTF.

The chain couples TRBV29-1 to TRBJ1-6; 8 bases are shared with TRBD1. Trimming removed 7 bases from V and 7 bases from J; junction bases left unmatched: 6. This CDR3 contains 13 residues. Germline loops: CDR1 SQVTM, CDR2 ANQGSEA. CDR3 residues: CSGKQGVNSPLHF. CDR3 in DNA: TGCAGCGGTAAACAGGGGGTGAATTCACCCCTCCACTTT.

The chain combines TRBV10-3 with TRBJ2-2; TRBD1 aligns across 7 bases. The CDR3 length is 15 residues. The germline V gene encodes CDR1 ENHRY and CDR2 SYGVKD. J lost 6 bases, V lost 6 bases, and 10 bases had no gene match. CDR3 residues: CAIRSSTGPAGELFF. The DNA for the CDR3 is TGTGCCATCAGATCCTCGACAGGGCCGGCCGGGGAGCTGTTTTTT.

The CDR3 DNA follows: TGTGCCAGCAGCTACAGACTAGCGGGGGGTGATGAGCAGTTCTTC. Its protein is CASSYRLAGGDEQFF. The chain is built from TRBV6-2 or TRBV6-3 and TRBJ2-1; 13 bases line up with TRBD2. The germline V gene encodes CDR1 MNHEY and CDR2 SVGEGT. With 6 bases clipped from V and 8 bases from J, the junction kept 7 bases outside the gene matches. This CDR3 has 15 residues.

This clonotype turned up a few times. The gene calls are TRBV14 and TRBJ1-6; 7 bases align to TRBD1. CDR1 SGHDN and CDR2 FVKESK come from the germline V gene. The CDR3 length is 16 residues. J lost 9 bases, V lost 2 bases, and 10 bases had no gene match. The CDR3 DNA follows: TGTGCCAGCAGCCAACGACAGGGTTACTCGAGTTCACCCCTCCACTTT. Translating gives CASSQRQGYSSSPLHF.

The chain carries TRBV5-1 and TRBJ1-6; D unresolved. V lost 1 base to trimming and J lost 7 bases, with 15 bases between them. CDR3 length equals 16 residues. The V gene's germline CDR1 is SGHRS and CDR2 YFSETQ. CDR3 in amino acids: CASSLTAGMINSPLHF. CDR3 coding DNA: TGCGCCAGCAGCTTGACGGCAGGAATGATCAATTCACCCCTCCACTTT.

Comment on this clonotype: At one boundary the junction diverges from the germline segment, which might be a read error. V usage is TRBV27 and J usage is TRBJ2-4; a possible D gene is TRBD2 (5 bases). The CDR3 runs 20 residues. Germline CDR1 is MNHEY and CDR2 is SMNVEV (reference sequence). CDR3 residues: CASSLLAEGITSSAKNIRYF. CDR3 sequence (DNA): TGTGCCAGCAGTTTACTGGCGGAAGGGATAACCAGTAGCGCCAAAAACATTCGGTACTTC.

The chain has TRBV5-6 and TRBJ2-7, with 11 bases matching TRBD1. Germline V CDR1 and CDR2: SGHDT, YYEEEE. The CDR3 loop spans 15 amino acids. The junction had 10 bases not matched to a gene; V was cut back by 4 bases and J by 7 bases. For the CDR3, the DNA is TGTGCCAGCAGCAAGGACAGGGGGCGCAACGATGAGCAGTACTTC. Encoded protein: CASSKDRGRNDEQYF.

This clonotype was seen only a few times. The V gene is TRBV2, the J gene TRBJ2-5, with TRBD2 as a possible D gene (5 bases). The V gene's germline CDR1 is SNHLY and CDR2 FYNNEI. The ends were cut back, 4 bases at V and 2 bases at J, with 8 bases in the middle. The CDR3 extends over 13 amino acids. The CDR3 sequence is CASSVERQETQYF. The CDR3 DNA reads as TGTGCCAGCAGTGTGGAGCGGCAAGAGACCCAGTACTTC.

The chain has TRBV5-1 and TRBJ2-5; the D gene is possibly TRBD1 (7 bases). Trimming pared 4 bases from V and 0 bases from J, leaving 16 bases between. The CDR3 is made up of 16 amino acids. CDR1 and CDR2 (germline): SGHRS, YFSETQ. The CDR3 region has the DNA TGCGCCAGCAGCCCTGGAGGGGGCAGATACCAAGAGACCCAGTACTTC. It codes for CASSPGGGRYQETQYF.

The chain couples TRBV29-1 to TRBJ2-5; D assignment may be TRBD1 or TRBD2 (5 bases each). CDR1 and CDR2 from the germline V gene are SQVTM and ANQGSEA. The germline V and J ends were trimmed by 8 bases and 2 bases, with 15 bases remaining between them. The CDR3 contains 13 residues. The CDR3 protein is CSSRKGTQETQYF. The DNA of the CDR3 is TGCAGCTCTCGCAAGGGGACGCAAGAGACCCAGTACTTC.

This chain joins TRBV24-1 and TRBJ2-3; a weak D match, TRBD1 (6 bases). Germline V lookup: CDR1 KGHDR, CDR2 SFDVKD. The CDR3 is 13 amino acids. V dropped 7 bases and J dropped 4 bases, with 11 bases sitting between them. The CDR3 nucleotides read TGTGCCACCAGGGAACAGGGAGCAGATACGCAGTATTTT. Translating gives CATREQGADTQYF.

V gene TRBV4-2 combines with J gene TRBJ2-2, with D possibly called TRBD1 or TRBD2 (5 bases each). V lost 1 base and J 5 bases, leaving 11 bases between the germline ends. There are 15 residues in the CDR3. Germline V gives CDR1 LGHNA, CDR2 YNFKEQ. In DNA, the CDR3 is TGTGCCAGCAGCCAAGCTGGGGGATTGACCGGGGAGCTGTTTTTT. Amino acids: CASSQAGGLTGELFF.

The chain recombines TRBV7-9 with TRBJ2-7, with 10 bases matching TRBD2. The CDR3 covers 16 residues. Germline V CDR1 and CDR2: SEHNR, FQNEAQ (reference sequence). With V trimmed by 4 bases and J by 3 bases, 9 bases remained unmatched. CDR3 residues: CASSSPPKRGGYEQYF. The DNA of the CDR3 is TGTGCCAGCAGCTCCCCACCTAAGCGGGGGGGCTACGAGCAGTACTTC. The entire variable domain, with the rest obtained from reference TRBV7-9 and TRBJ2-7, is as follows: DTGVSQNPRHKITKRGQNVTFRCDPISEHNRLYWYRQTLGQGPEFLTYFQNEAQLEKSRLLSDRFSAERPKGSFSTLEIQRTEQGDSAMYLCASSSPPKRGGYEQYFGPGTRLTVT.